This TCR beta chain was obtained from a study of metastatic and nonmetastatic thyroid tumors. Study-wide background: Malignant thyroid and benign thyroid patients provided blood and tumor or nodule tissue whose repertoires were compared. Overall study findings and caveats: Significantly higher TCR beta diversity was reportedly seen in malignant thyroid tumors than benign nodules, in blood and tumor.

Thyroid surgery took place with no prior treatment in any patient. Original handling: Researchers built a distant-metastasis classifier for papillary thyroid cancer that drew on CDR3 differences across clinicopathological groups. From the PCR reads, TCRdb re-called clones with MiXCR. The V and J calls were determined by TCRdb, not by the authors. The sample holds around 23,000 clones, around 28% seen once. A remark on this clone: Its antigen is not known.

The CDR3 loop spans 13 amino acids. The germline V gene has CDR1 SGHRS and CDR2 YFSETQ. Source material: blood. The chain links TRBV5-1 to TRBJ2-5, with 8 bases aligning to TRBD1. The receptor was derived from a male donor with papillary thyroid cancer or a benign thyroid nodule (not recorded which). Some clones in this sample may be carry-over from other donors' samples. The CDR3 DNA reads as TGCGCAACACAGGGGGGTGGCCAAGAGACCCAGTACTTC. This codes for CATQGGGQETQYF.